The rows below give T cell receptor beta chains drawn from one sample of a study of T cell responses to AZD1222 COVID-19 vaccine. The repertoire was sequenced with immunoSEQ multiplex PCR; TCRdb's copy has only in-frame clones and lacks some. The sample contains some 83,000 clones, approximately 90% of which appear only once. This sample comprised peripheral blood, obtained 28 days after the second AZD1222 dose. The receptor set was obtained from an adult who received the AZD1222 COVID-19 vaccine. Both conserved end residues are part of each CDR3. A D gene is named only where the DNA matches it firmly. A clone size is listed for some rows: how often the clone was seen (once, few, many), or a class if it is expanded.

cdr3_aa cdr3_nt j_call clone_size v_call d_call
CASSLVGLRDPYNEQFF TGTGCCAGCAGCTTAGTTGGTTTAAGGGACCCCTACAATGAGCAGTTCTTC TRBJ2-1 few TRBV13 NA
CASSLTGFGGGADTQYF TGTGCCAGCAGCTTAACTGGGTTTGGCGGCGGGGCAGATACGCAGTATTTT TRBJ2-3 few TRBV7-3 NA
CASSKQYNEQFF TGTGCCAGCAGCAAGCAATACAATGAGCAGTTCTTC TRBJ2-1 NA TRBV6-5 NA
CASSLMEYNEQFF TGTGCCAGCAGCTTGATGGAGTACAATGAGCAGTTCTTC TRBJ2-1 NA TRBV5-4 NA
CASTSGRSVHGYTF TGTGCCAGCACCTCGGGGAGGTCGGTGCATGGCTACACCTTC TRBJ1-2 NA TRBV6-5 NA
CASSQAFSGTGSDGYTF TGCGCCAGCAGCCAAGCCTTCTCCGGGACAGGGTCCGATGGCTACACCTTC TRBJ1-2 few TRBV4-3 TRBD1
CASSRGTGSNEKLFF TGTGCCAGTAGCCGAGGGACGGGTAGTAATGAAAAACTGTTTTTT TRBJ1-4 few TRBV19 NA
CASRLEGTEAFF TGTGCCAGCAGGCTCGAGGGGACTGAAGCTTTCTTT TRBJ1-1 NA TRBV6-5 NA
CSVRQNTEAFF TGCAGCGTTCGACAGAACACTGAAGCTTTCTTT TRBJ1-1 NA TRBV29-1 NA
CASSQEGTPTTEAFF TGTGCCAGCAGCCAAGAGGGGACCCCGACCACTGAAGCTTTCTTT TRBJ1-1 NA TRBV4-2 NA
CASSSSSLSQNEQFF TGCGCCAGCAGCTCGTCCTCTTTGTCCCAAAATGAGCAGTTCTTC TRBJ2-1 NA TRBV5-1 NA
CASSPTRQGTEAFF TGTGCCAGCAGCCCAACCAGGCAGGGGACTGAAGCTTTCTTT TRBJ1-1 NA TRBV2 NA
CASSSDRSNQPQHF TGTGCCAGCAGCTCGGACAGGTCAAATCAGCCCCAGCATTTT TRBJ1-5 once TRBV7-9 TRBD1
CASSRVAGSNTEAFF TGTGCCAGCAGCCGGGTTGCGGGTTCTAACACTGAAGCTTTCTTT TRBJ1-1 NA TRBV5-4 NA
CASSEAGGATDTQYF TGTGCCAGCAGTGAAGCGGGGGGTGCCACAGATACGCAGTATTTT TRBJ2-3 NA TRBV6-4 TRBD2
CASSYDYYGYTF TGTGCCAGCAGTTACGACTACTATGGCTACACCTTC TRBJ1-2 NA TRBV6-5 NA
CASRNPGGGAEQYF TGTGCCAGCAGAAACCCAGGAGGGGGGGCCGAGCAGTACTTC TRBJ2-7 NA TRBV7-2 NA
CASSQHSPSNTGELFF TGTGCCAGCAGCCAACACAGCCCATCGAACACCGGGGAGCTGTTTTTT TRBJ2-2 NA TRBV7-3 NA
CAWSPLGQFYGYTF TGTGCCTGGAGCCCCCTGGGACAGTTCTATGGCTACACCTTC TRBJ1-2 NA TRBV30 TRBD1
CASSPNTGPYEQYF TGTGCCAGCAGCCCCAATACAGGGCCCTACGAGCAGTACTTC TRBJ2-7 NA TRBV7-9 NA
CASSQIIGSGNTEAFF TGCGCCAGCAGCCAAATCATAGGGTCAGGGAACACTGAAGCTTTCTTT TRBJ1-1 NA TRBV4-1 NA
CASSLSLVGRAFF TGTGCCAGCAGTTTATCATTGGTGGGGAGAGCTTTCTTT TRBJ1-1 NA TRBV27 NA
CASSGGEQFF TGTGCCAGCAGTGGGGGTGAGCAGTTCTTC TRBJ2-1 NA TRBV2 NA
CASSQEGAAGSNEQFF TGTGCCAGCAGCCAAGAAGGGGCGGCAGGGAGCAATGAGCAGTTCTTC TRBJ2-1 NA TRBV14 NA
CATSDFGRGGRHNEQFF TGTGCCACCAGTGATTTCGGCCGGGGGGGCCGGCACAATGAGCAGTTCTTC TRBJ2-1 NA TRBV24-1 TRBD2
CASRWTEPEAFF TGTGCCAGCAGGTGGACAGAACCGGAAGCTTTCTTT TRBJ1-1 NA TRBV2 NA
CASSLEGLSGDTQYF TGTGCCAGCAGCTTAGAGGGCCTTAGTGGAGATACGCAGTATTTT TRBJ2-3 NA TRBV7-2 NA
CASTRTGGEELFF TGTGCCAGCACCAGGACAGGGGGCGAGGAGCTGTTTTTT TRBJ2-2 NA TRBV12-3/TRBV12-4 TRBD1
CASSPGTGGLYGYTF TGCGCCAGCAGCCCCGGGACAGGGGGACTCTATGGCTACACCTTC TRBJ1-2 NA TRBV4-3 TRBD1
CASSQDRHPGRAEAFF TGCGCCAGCAGCCAAGATCGTCACCCGGGCAGGGCTGAAGCTTTCTTT TRBJ1-1 NA TRBV4-3 NA
CASSTRYSSYNEQFF TGTGCCAGCAGCACGCGGTACAGCTCCTACAATGAGCAGTTCTTC TRBJ2-1 once TRBV28 NA
CAARTGGSLLSGNTIYF TGTGCCGCCCGGACAGGGGGTTCCCTCCTCTCTGGAAACACCATATATTTT TRBJ1-3 few TRBV28 TRBD1
CASSQGVLRDKTYEQYF TGCGCCAGCAGCCAAGGAGTTTTGCGGGACAAAACCTACGAGCAGTACTTC TRBJ2-7 NA TRBV4-1 NA
CASGSGPFSEAFF TGTGCTAGTGGCTCAGGACCCTTCTCTGAAGCTTTCTTT TRBJ1-1 NA TRBV12-5 NA
CASSSRQGGLYTF TGTGCCAGCAGCTCGCGACAGGGGGGACTCTACACCTTC TRBJ1-2 once TRBV7-2 TRBD1
CASSPYVGNTIYF TGTGCCAGCAGTCCTTACGTGGGAAACACCATATATTTT TRBJ1-3 NA TRBV12-3/TRBV12-4 NA
CASSRTLDNEQFF TGCGCCAGCAGCCGGACTTTGGACAATGAGCAGTTCTTC TRBJ2-1 NA TRBV4-1 NA
CASSLHRGLSTEAFF TGTGCCAGCAGCCTTCACAGGGGGCTGAGTACTGAAGCTTTCTTT TRBJ1-1 NA TRBV3-1/TRBV3-2 TRBD1
CASRPDRAEAFF TGTGCCAGCAGGCCTGACAGAGCCGAAGCTTTCTTT TRBJ1-1 NA TRBV12-3/TRBV12-4 NA